This T cell receptor (beta chain) came from a study of vaccination effects on CD4 cells after COVID-19. Looking at the study overall: Post-vaccine sampling occurred a median 72 days after the second dose. General observations from the study: Relatively few convalescent patients took part in the study, which had no early post-infection timepoints. Marked clonal contraction of both clone types appeared late after vaccination.

The germline V gene encodes CDR1 LNHDA and CDR2 SQIVND (reference sequence). The V and J ends lost 3 bases and 8 bases respectively, with 7 bases between them. CDR3 length equals 11 residues. Sequencing was preceded by expansion of antigen-specific CD4+ T cells with viral peptide pools in the ViraFEST assay. Cultured cells yielded isolated CD4+ T cells after 10 to 11 days. Of the BNT162b2 and mRNA-1273 vaccines, participants received two doses of one or the other. Fresh IL-2-containing medium replaced half the medium on days 3 and 7. Libraries were prepared by immunoSEQ multiplex PCR; TCRdb keeps only in-frame clonotypes and omits some of them. The sample holds tens of thousands of clones, 73% seen once. To note about this clone: Its antigen is as yet unknown.

The sample in question was CD4+ T cells from PBMCs cultured with HCoV-229E spike peptides, obtained after COVID-19 vaccination. J is TRBJ1-2 and V is TRBV19; D is undetermined. This receptor was obtained from a human donor who received a COVID-19 vaccine. The CDR3 DNA follows: TGTGCCAGTAGTATCTGGATGGGCTACACCTTC. Translation: CASSIWMGYTF.